The 21 T cell receptor beta chains below come from one sample, sequenced in a study of early T cells in non-severe SARS-CoV-2 infection. TCRdb called the 5' RACE reads again in MiXCR, with one record for every CDR3 protein. The table includes roughly 46,000 distinct CDR3 sequences, less than 9.5% detected once. Source: whole blood, taken at baseline. The receptors were gathered from an adult who was a healthcare worker with PCR-confirmed SARS-CoV-2 infection or an uninfected control (not recorded which).

In its sample, this clonotype was seen a few times. The V gene is TRBV2, the J gene TRBJ2-2, with a possible D match to TRBD1 (6 bases). The CDR3 contains 12 residues. V dropped 5 bases and J dropped 5 bases, with 6 bases sitting between them. Germline assignment: CDR1 SNHLY and CDR2 FYNNEI. The DNA for the CDR3 is TGTGCCAGCAGTCAGGGGACCGGGGAGCTGTTTTTT. As protein: CASSQGTGELFF. Full variable domain (rest looked up from reference TRBV2 and TRBJ2-2): EPEVTQTPSHQVTQMGQEVILRCVPISNHLYFYWYRQILGQKVEFLVSFYNNEISEKSEIFDDQFSVERPDGSNFTLKIRSTKLEDSAMYFCASSQGTGELFFGEGSRLTVL.

The chain links TRBV20-1 to TRBJ1-1, with D hard to call. The CDR3 is made up of 16 amino acids. Germline loops: CDR1 DFQATT, CDR2 SNEGSKA (reference sequence). V was trimmed by 1 base and J by 0 bases, leaving 15 bases between them. In DNA form, the CDR3 reads TGCAGTGCTAGAGGGCCTACAGCGGGAATGAACACTGAAGCTTTCTTT. Its protein is CSARGPTAGMNTEAFF.

This clonotype came up a few times. The CDR3 nucleotides read TGTGCCAGCAGCCACGGATGGGACGGGTCCTACGAGCAGTACTTC. Translated: CASSHGWDGSYEQYF. The chain joins TRBV7-2 to TRBJ2-7; D could derive from TRBD1 or TRBD2 (5 bases each). The CDR3 contains 15 residues. Trimming cost V 5 bases and J 1 base, with 15 bases left between them. Germline V gene data show CDR1 as SGHTA and CDR2 as FQGNSA.

This clonotype appeared a few times. V is TRBV13 and J is TRBJ1-1; possible D gene TRBD1, 5 bases. Germline loops: CDR1 PRHDT, CDR2 FYEKMQ (reference sequence). V shed 1 base and J shed 2 bases, with 11 bases lying between them. The CDR3 runs to 15 residues. The CDR3 sequence: CASSLVGTPNTEAFF. CDR3 DNA: TGTGCCAGCAGCTTAGTTGGGACGCCAAACACTGAAGCTTTCTTT.

This clonotype was seen repeatedly, ten times or more. The gene calls are TRBV7-2 and TRBJ1-1; tentative D call: TRBD1 (5 bases). Per germline, CDR1 SGHTA and CDR2 FQGNSA. The V and J ends lost 0 bases and 10 bases respectively, with 18 bases between them. The CDR3 has 15 amino acids. The chain's CDR3 is CASSLAAGTDQGAFF. CDR3 nucleotides: TGTGCCAGCAGCTTAGCAGCCGGGACGGATCAAGGAGCTTTCTTT.

This clonotype occurred many times. This sequence joins TRBV7-8 and TRBJ2-1; TRBD2 matches at 13 bases. Germline loops: CDR1 SGHVS, CDR2 FQNEAQ. V was clipped by 8 bases and J by 6 bases; unmatched bases: 7. The CDR3 totals 15 residues. The CDR3 here is CASGIWTSGSNEQFF. The CDR3 DNA follows: TGTGCCAGCGGGATATGGACTAGCGGGAGCAATGAGCAGTTCTTC.

The chain combines TRBV15 with TRBJ1-5; 7 bases are shared with TRBD1. The germline V gene encodes CDR1 LNHNV and CDR2 YYDKDF (reference sequence). CDR3 length: 15 residues. V dropped 1 base and J dropped 7; count of bases not matched to a gene: 7. The DNA for the CDR3 is TGTGCCACCAGCAGAGCAGGGGGAGTAGGACAGCCCCAGCATTTT. Its translation is CATSRAGGVGQPQHF.

This clonotype was observed a handful of times. The gene calls are TRBV9 and TRBJ2-3; 8 bases map to TRBD2. The CDR3 contains 14 residues. J gave up 4 bases and V 7 bases, and 8 bases lay outside the gene matches. Germline-derived CDR1 and CDR2 are SGDLS and YYNGEE. DNA for the CDR3: TGTGCCAGCGGCTCTCCGACTAGCGCAGATACGCAGTATTTT. It codes for CASGSPTSADTQYF.

This clonotype was picked up many times. The rearrangement uses TRBV6-1 and TRBJ2-7; TRBD2 aligns across 10 bases. CDR1 and CDR2 from the germline V gene are MNHNS and SASEGT. V was clipped by 7 bases and J by 3 bases; unmatched bases: 6. CDR3 length: 14 amino acids. The CDR3 loop reads CASTTVAGGYEQYF. The CDR3 region has the DNA TGTGCCAGCACCACGGTAGCGGGAGGCTACGAGCAGTACTTC.

A few counts support this clonotype. This chain joins TRBV24-1 and TRBJ2-1; no firm D call. The ends were cut back, 1 base at V and 10 bases at J, with 7 bases in the middle. This CDR3 spans 12 amino acids. CDR1 and CDR2 from the germline V gene are KGHDR and SFDVKD. In DNA, the CDR3 is TGTGCCACCAGTGATTTTTTGGGAGAGCAGTTCTTC. Residues: CATSDFLGEQFF.

The table lists this clonotype with many counts. This rearrangement joins TRBV12-3 or TRBV12-4 to TRBJ2-7; 10 nucleotides agree with TRBD1. V trimming: 7 bases; J trimming: 2 bases; junction bases outside the gene matches: 2. The CDR3 covers 13 residues. Written as DNA, the CDR3 is TGTGCCAGCAAAGGGACAGGGGCCTACGAGCAGTACTTC. It codes for CASKGTGAYEQYF.

This clonotype was recorded at least ten times. Because the CDR3 is missing its conserved closing phenylalanine or tryptophan, this is likely a read error. The DNA is left out, because the CDR3 cannot be placed on it with certainty; the CDR3 is given as TCRdb lists it. The chain recombines TRBV6-5 with TRBJ2-4; TRBD1 is taken as the D call from the table, unchecked against the DNA. Germline CDR1 MNHEY, CDR2 SVGAGI. The CDR3 contains 8 residues when both ends are counted. The CDR3 spells CASSYRPA.

Only a few counts were recorded for this clonotype. V and J are TRBV19 and TRBJ2-2, with TRBD1 identical over 10 bases. The CDR3 is 16 residues long. CDR1 and CDR2 (germline): LNHDA, SQIVND (reference sequence). V was pared by 5 bases and J by 7 bases, with 10 bases of the junction left unmatched. In DNA, the CDR3 is TGTGCCAGTAGTCCCCGGGACAGGGGCATCATCGGGGAGCTGTTTTTT. Translation gives CASSPRDRGIIGELFF.

This clonotype was counted ten times or more. The chain combines TRBV4-1 with TRBJ2-1; D unresolved. Germline CDR1 is MGHRA and CDR2 is YSYEKL. V was clipped by 0 bases and J by 3 bases, with 12 bases between them. The CDR3 covers 16 residues. The CDR3 DNA reads as TGCGCCAGCAGCCAAGATAGGAGCGTGAACTACAATGAGCAGTTCTTC. As protein: CASSQDRSVNYNEQFF.

This chain joins TRBV30 and TRBJ2-1; D not certain. There are 14 residues in the CDR3. Trimming took off 5 bases at V and 0 bases at J, with 11 bases between the two ends. Germline V CDR1 and CDR2: GTSNPN, SVGIG (reference sequence). The CDR3, as DNA: TGTGCCTGGTCCCGCGCCAGCTCCTACAATGAGCAGTTCTTC. Residues: CAWSRASSYNEQFF.

The CDR3 DNA reads TGTGCCATCAGCCGCCTAGCGGGGGGGAGGAGCTCCTACGAGCAGTACTTC. The encoded protein is CAISRLAGGRSSYEQYF. The rearrangement links TRBV10-3 to TRBJ2-7; 12 bases line up with TRBD2. In germline, CDR1 is ENHRY, CDR2 SYGVKD. The V and J ends lost 6 bases and 0 bases, in that order; junction bases with no gene match: 9. CDR3 length: 17 residues.

Ten or more counts support this clonotype. The V and J genes are TRBV19 and TRBJ2-1; 12 positions match TRBD2. The ends lost 9 bases at V and 7 bases at J; junction bases unmatched: 10. The CDR3 spans 15 residues. In germline, CDR1 is LNHDA, CDR2 SQIVND (reference sequence). The CDR3 nucleotides are TGTGCCAGCCAGGAACTAGCGGGGGGTATGAATGAGCAGTTCTTC. Its protein is CASQELAGGMNEQFF.

This clonotype was counted ten times or more. The chain joins TRBV11-2 to TRBJ2-1, with 7 bases fitting TRBD1. CDR1 and CDR2 from the germline V gene are SGHAT and FQNNGV. This CDR3 has 14 residues. The ends lost 6 bases at V and 3 bases at J; junction bases unmatched: 5. CDR3 sequence (DNA): TGTGCCAGCAGGCCGGGACAGAGCTACAATGAGCAGTTCTTC. This encodes CASRPGQSYNEQFF.

Regarding this clonotype: Being one base from a much bigger clone, this may be a read error. Because the CDR3 is missing its conserved closing phenylalanine or tryptophan, this is likely a read error. The chain employs TRBV7-2 and TRBJ2-1; 11 bases are a match to TRBD2. Germline V gene data show CDR1 as SGHTA and CDR2 as FQGNSA. With 3 bases clipped from V and 9 bases from J, the junction kept 7 bases outside the gene matches. This CDR3 contains 15 residues. The CDR3 coding sequence is TGTGCCAGCAGCTTGACGGCTAGCGGGGGGACTGAGCAGTTCTTG. It translates to CASSLTASGGTEQFL.

The chain links TRBV3-1 to TRBJ2-7; the match to TRBD2 covers 7 bases. The junction had 4 bases not matched to a gene; V was cut back by 2 bases and J by 3 bases. In germline, CDR1 is LGHDT, CDR2 YNNKEL (reference sequence). The CDR3 length is 14 residues. CDR3 protein: CASSQRGGVYEQYF. The CDR3 nucleotides are TGTGCCAGCAGCCAACGGGGAGGGGTCTACGAGCAGTACTTC.

Only a few counts were recorded for this clonotype. The V and J genes are TRBV7-2 and TRBJ2-1; 7 bases agree with TRBD1. Germline CDR1 and CDR2: SGHTA and FQGNSA. The CDR3 runs to 16 residues. V lost 5 bases and J lost 0; bases outside the gene matches: 7. The CDR3 region has the DNA TGTGCCAGCAGCCCCCGACAGGGTAGCTCCTACAATGAGCAGTTCTTC. This encodes CASSPRQGSSYNEQFF. Using reference TRBV7-2 and TRBJ2-1 for the parts outside the CDR3, the full variable domain is GAGVSQSPSNKVTEKGKDVELRCDPISGHTALYWYRQSLGQGLEFLIYFQGNSAPDKSGLPSDRFSAERTGGSVSTLTIQRTQQEDSAVYLCASSPRQGSSYNEQFFGPGTRLTVL.